This entry lists 11 T cell receptor beta chains sequenced from one sample in a study of PD-L1 blockade in urothelial cancer. Specified time point: peripheral blood 6 weeks after treatment start. Clones were read by immunoSEQ multiplex PCR, and TCRdb kept only the in-frame ones, dropping some. This table has tens of thousands of clones, 90% to 95% appearing once. The input for sequencing was PBMCs, taken around atezolizumab (anti-PD-L1) treatment. These receptors originate from an older woman with urothelial cancer.

The DNA for the CDR3 is TGCAGCGTCGGGACAGGAGGAAATGAAAAACTGTTTTTT. This encodes CSVGTGGNEKLFF. The rearrangement uses TRBV29-1 and TRBJ1-4, with 8 bases matching TRBD1. Germline assignment: CDR1 SQVTM and CDR2 ANQGSEA. The trim removed 6 bases at V and 5 bases at J, leaving 5 bases unmatched. The CDR3 has 13 amino acids.

The chain combines TRBV7-8 with TRBJ1-2, with 7 bases fitting TRBD1. Germline CDR1 SGHVS, CDR2 FQNEAQ. Unmatched junction bases numbered 7, after V lost 5 bases and J lost 4 bases. The CDR3 contains 14 residues. CDR3 coding DNA: TGTGCCAGCAGCACACGACAGGGAACCTATGGCTACACCTTC. This gives the protein CASSTRQGTYGYTF.

The chain links TRBV10-3 to TRBJ1-4; tentative D call: TRBD1 (5 bases). Germline CDR1 is ENHRY and CDR2 is SYGVKD. V was pared by 10 bases and J by 6 bases, with 15 bases between. The CDR3 runs to 13 residues. The CDR3 here is CATSGGPDEKLFF. The CDR3, as DNA: TGTGCCACCTCCGGGGGACCGGATGAAAAACTGTTTTTT.

The chain combines TRBV10-3 with TRBJ2-5, with TRBD1 identical over 8 bases. V dropped 4 bases and J dropped 4; count of bases not matched to a gene: 14. CDR1 is ENHRY, CDR2 SYGVKD, per germline. The CDR3 extends over 17 amino acids. CDR3 DNA sequence: TGTGCCATCAGTGGGTGGTCCGGACAGGGCGAGGGAGAGACCCAGTACTTC. This encodes CAISGWSGQGEGETQYF.

Here the CDR3 reads CASSLWAAENTGELFF. CDR3 DNA sequence: TGTGCCAGTAGTCTATGGGCAGCTGAGAACACCGGGGAGCTGTTTTTT. The rearrangement joins TRBV19 to TRBJ2-2; D call uncertain. The CDR3 runs 16 residues. V was shortened by 5 bases and J by 1 base, with 14 bases between the two germline ends. The V gene's germline CDR1 is LNHDA and CDR2 SQIVND (reference sequence).

This chain joins TRBV12-5 and TRBJ2-1; 9 bases are shared with TRBD2. CDR1 is LGHNT and CDR2 is FRNRAP in the germline V gene. V trimming: 1 base; J trimming: 8 bases; junction bases outside the gene matches: 3. The CDR3 is made up of 14 amino acids. Written as DNA, the CDR3 is TGTGCTAGTGGTTTGGCGATAGCGGGGGATGAGCAGTTCTTC. It yields the protein CASGLAIAGDEQFF.

V is TRBV5-1 and J is TRBJ1-2; TRBD1 is a possible D gene (6 bases). This CDR3 has 16 amino acids. Trimming removed 4 bases at V and 0 bases at J, with 16 bases between. Germline V CDR1 and CDR2: SGHRS, YFSETQ. CDR3 in amino acids: CASSPGQILANYGYTF. CDR3 sequence (DNA): TGCGCCAGCAGCCCCGGACAGATATTAGCTAACTATGGCTACACCTTC.

The rearrangement joins TRBV5-1 to TRBJ2-1; 9 bases match TRBD1. This CDR3 contains 15 residues. Losses at the gene ends were 2 bases for V and 4 bases for J; bases not matched to a gene: 4. Germline V CDR1 and CDR2: SGHRS, YFSETQ. The CDR3 protein is CASSFEDRGYNEQFF. As DNA, the CDR3 is TGCGCCAGCAGCTTTGAGGACAGGGGATACAATGAGCAGTTCTTC. Full variable domain (outside the CDR3, taken from reference TRBV5-1 and TRBJ2-1): KAGVTQTPRYLIKTRGQQVTLSCSPISGHRSVSWYQQTPGQGLQFLFEYFSETQRNKGNFPGRFSGRQFSNSRSEMNVSTLELGDSALYLCASSFEDRGYNEQFFGPGTRLTVL.

In this sample, this clone turned up once. V is TRBV7-8 and J is TRBJ2-5; 7 nucleotides agree with TRBD1. V shed 5 bases and J 2 bases; nucleotides not matched to a gene: 11. This CDR3 spans 16 amino acids. Germline CDR1 and CDR2: SGHVS and FQNEAQ. CDR3 DNA sequence: TGTGCCAGCAGCATCTCCGGGACAGAGACACAAGAGACCCAGTACTTC. Translated, it gives CASSISGTETQETQYF.

V gene TRBV19 combines with J gene TRBJ1-1; no clear D. V lost 3 bases to trimming and J lost 1 base, with 6 bases between them. This CDR3 comprises 13 residues. The V gene's germline CDR1 is LNHDA and CDR2 SQIVND (reference sequence). The CDR3 loop reads CASSIEGNTEAFF. CDR3 DNA sequence: TGTGCCAGTAGTATTGAGGGGAACACTGAAGCTTTCTTT. Supplemented by reference TRBV19 and TRBJ1-1, the full variable domain reads DGGITQSPKYLFRKEGQNVTLSCEQNLNHDAMYWYRQDPGQGLRLIYYSQIVNDFQKGDIAEGYSVSREKKESFPLTVTSAQKNPTAFYLCASSIEGNTEAFFGQGTRLTVV.

The chain uses TRBV6-5 and TRBJ2-1; D is uncertain. Germline V gives CDR1 MNHEY, CDR2 SVGAGI. The V end was cut by 2 bases, the J end by 6 bases, with 17 bases between. The CDR3 sequence is 16 residues long. The CDR3 is CASSYLQLAGPNEQFF. The CDR3 DNA reads as TGTGCCAGCAGTTACCTTCAGTTAGCTGGTCCCAATGAGCAGTTCTTC.